The 8 T cell receptor beta chains below were found in one sample sequenced in a study of T-cell memory formation after mild COVID-19. From the 5' RACE reads, TCRdb called clonotypes with MiXCR, one entry per CDR3 protein. The sample includes some 450,000 distinct CDR3 sequences, over 15% seen only once; the top ten take roughly a fifth. Sequencing was performed on PBMCs or a T cell subset sorted from them (not recorded which). All receptors come from a man younger than 35 who had mild COVID-19 (a few samples of this study predate the infection). Cell type and time point are not known.

This clonotype came up a few times. The chain joins TRBV6-6 to TRBJ1-3; 7 bases map to TRBD1. V dropped 6 bases and J dropped 0; count of bases not matched to a gene: 8. The CDR3 has 16 residues. Germline V lookup: CDR1 MNHNY, CDR2 SVGAGI (reference sequence). This CDR3 is CASSFPGQSSGNTIYF. CDR3 nucleotides: TGTGCCAGCAGCTTTCCGGGACAGAGCTCTGGAAACACCATATATTTT.

This clonotype showed up just a few times. V gene TRBV7-2 combines with J gene TRBJ2-1, with a weak D call TRBD1 (7 bases). Looked up from germline, CDR1 is SGHTA and CDR2 is FQGNSA. The CDR3 sequence is 15 residues long. V was pared by 5 bases and J by 4 bases, with 15 bases between. CDR3 sequence: CASSQGGDWYNEQFF. CDR3 nucleotides: TGTGCCAGCAGCCAGGGGGGCGATTGGTACAATGAGCAGTTCTTC.

The chain uses TRBV12-3 or TRBV12-4 and TRBJ1-2; TRBD1 might be the D (6 bases). Trimming shortened V by 4 bases and J by 0 bases, and 12 bases separated the two germline ends. The CDR3 spans 15 residues. The CDR3 DNA reads as TGTGCCAGCAGTTCAACAGGGCACACTAACTATGGCTACACCTTC. Protein sequence: CASSSTGHTNYGYTF.

This chain links TRBV7-9 with TRBJ1-1; TRBD1 matches 10 bases. The CDR3 extends over 14 amino acids. Trimming at V came to 5 bases and at J to 4 bases, leaving 4 bases not matched to a gene. From germline, CDR1 is SEHNR and CDR2 FQNEAQ (reference sequence). The DNA of the CDR3 is TGTGCCAGCAGCCAGGGACAGGGGATCACTGAAGCTTTCTTT. This sequence encodes CASSQGQGITEAFF.

This clonotype showed up many times. The rearrangement joins TRBV7-2 to TRBJ2-3, with unresolved D. V dropped 6 bases and J dropped 2 bases, with 9 bases sitting between them. This CDR3 spans 13 amino acids. From germline, CDR1 is SGHTA and CDR2 FQGNSA. The CDR3 DNA reads as TGTGCCAGCAGTCCACAAGTCACAGATACGCAGTATTTT. Translated: CASSPQVTDTQYF.

The chain recombines TRBV6-5 with TRBJ2-5; the D gene is possibly TRBD2 (6 bases). Germline lookup yields CDR1 MNHEY and CDR2 SVGAGI. Trimming left V 6 bases short and J 5 bases short, with 13 bases between. The CDR3 consists of 13 residues. CDR3 DNA: TGTGCCAGCAGGATCCCAGGAGGGGAGACCCAGTACTTC. Amino acid sequence: CASRIPGGETQYF.

This chain links TRBV6-5 with TRBJ2-7; 7 bases fit TRBD1. The V segment lost 5 bases and the J segment 2 bases; nucleotides outside the gene matches: 9. Germline V gene sequence: CDR1 MNHEY, CDR2 SVGAGI. The CDR3 has 15 amino acids. The CDR3 region has the DNA TGTGCCAGCAGTGGAAGACAGGGCCCCCCCTACGAGCAGTACTTC. Translated: CASSGRQGPPYEQYF.

The chain employs TRBV9 and TRBJ2-1; TRBD1 or TRBD2 may be the D gene (5 bases each). The germline V and J ends were trimmed by 0 bases and 0 bases, with 7 bases remaining between them. The CDR3 loop spans 15 amino acids. The V gene's germline CDR1 is SGDLS and CDR2 YYNGEE. CDR3 coding DNA: TGTGCCAGCAGCGTAGGGGACGGCTCCTACAATGAGCAGTTCTTC. Translated: CASSVGDGSYNEQFF.